This T cell receptor beta chain was identified during a study of CD8 T cells in Susac syndrome. The RNA input was roughly 0.45 to 1 ug, and it was reverse transcribed with random hexamers. One entry per CDR3 protein results from TCRdb running MiXCR on the immunoSEQ multiplex PCR reads. This table holds some 130,000 distinct CDR3 sequences, 95% found once. Germline V gene sequence: CDR1 DFQATT, CDR2 SNEGSKA (reference sequence). Trimming at V came to 3 bases and at J to 2 bases, leaving 17 bases not matched to a gene. The length of the CDR3 is 19 residues. The receptor was derived from a human donor with Susac syndrome. The chain combines TRBV20-1 with TRBJ2-1; TRBD1 aligns across 9 bases. The sequenced sample consisted of CD8+ T cells from PBMCs. The CDR3 protein is CSARVRDRDDGTTYNEQFF. The DNA of the CDR3 is TGCAGTGCTAGGGTCCGGGACAGGGACGACGGGACAACCTACAATGAGCAGTTCTTC.